Reported below is one T cell receptor beta chain. Its specificity is not known. Per the germline V gene, CDR1 is SGHTA and CDR2 is FQGTGA. J was trimmed by 4 bases and V by 5 bases; bases with no gene match: 9. CDR3 length: 16 residues. These data come from a study of Ad26.COV2.S vaccination and SARS-CoV-2 variants. Study-wide background: By the intramuscular route, Ad26.COV2.S was given once, or twice 56 days apart. Study observations and caveats: For non-spike TCRs, breadth in vaccine recipients resembled that in placebo recipients.

Sequencing used immunoSEQ multiplex PCR; TCRdb keeps in-frame clones, though not all of them. The sample has some 250,000 clones, roughly 88% seen once; the top ten hold about 11%. The sample's treatment: over 15 received Ad26.COV2.S at low or high dose, single or two shots; about 5 received placebo; per-sample allocation not given. The samples date from day 63 after the first vaccine or placebo injection. The sample here was peripheral blood, taken in a trial of Ad26.COV2.S vaccine versus placebo. V and J are TRBV7-3 and TRBJ2-1; 9 bases match TRBD2. This TCR was sampled from a person aged 18-65 years who received the Ad26.COV2.S COVID-19 vaccine or a placebo. CDR3 sequence: CASSGQAGGGYNEQFF. CDR3 DNA: TGTGCCAGCAGCGGGCAAGCGGGAGGAGGGTACAATGAGCAGTTCTTC.